A selection of T cell receptor beta chains follows, all from one sample in a study of PD-1 blockade in mismatch repair-deficient tumors. Profiling relied on immunoSEQ multiplex PCR, and the TCRdb table lists in-frame clones only, not all of them. The table has some 120,000 clones, around 87% seen once. The specimen comprised peripheral blood, sampled 44 weeks after starting pembrolizumab. The receptors stem from an adult with mismatch repair-deficient cancer. The CDR3 runs from the conserved cysteine through the conserved F or W. Fields, in order: V gene, J gene, D gene, CDR3 protein. A D gene is named only where the DNA matches it firmly.

v_gene: TRBV11-3; j_gene: TRBJ2-1; d_gene: -; CDR3aa: CASSLDGRNDEQFF
v_gene: TRBV19; j_gene: TRBJ1-1; d_gene: TRBD1; CDR3aa: CASSIRGQGPNTEAFF
v_gene: TRBV19; j_gene: TRBJ1-5; d_gene: TRBD1; CDR3aa: CASSTGTGMRGNQPQHF
v_gene: TRBV18; j_gene: TRBJ1-1; d_gene: -; CDR3aa: CASSLEGNTEAFF
v_gene: TRBV6-1; j_gene: TRBJ1-4; d_gene: -; CDR3aa: CASSEMVTNEKLFF
v_gene: TRBV15; j_gene: TRBJ2-6; d_gene: -; CDR3aa: CATSRGVTGANVLTF
v_gene: TRBV6-5; j_gene: TRBJ2-7; d_gene: -; CDR3aa: CASSYLQGYEQYF
v_gene: TRBV11-1; j_gene: TRBJ2-7; d_gene: -; CDR3aa: CASSFPRDGTYEQYF
v_gene: TRBV11-2; j_gene: TRBJ2-6; d_gene: TRBD1; CDR3aa: CASSTGDRGNSGANVLTF
v_gene: TRBV28; j_gene: TRBJ2-3; d_gene: TRBD2; CDR3aa: CASSPGRGREAPDTQYF
v_gene: TRBV10-2; j_gene: TRBJ2-7; d_gene: -; CDR3aa: CASSESNRAYEQYF
v_gene: TRBV11-3; j_gene: TRBJ2-6; d_gene: TRBD1; CDR3aa: CASSLEGGAGANVLTF
v_gene: TRBV27; j_gene: TRBJ2-5; d_gene: -; CDR3aa: CASSLGQGETQYF
v_gene: TRBV30; j_gene: TRBJ2-1; d_gene: TRBD2; CDR3aa: CAWTSGSTAEQFF
v_gene: TRBV5-5; j_gene: TRBJ2-7; d_gene: -; CDR3aa: CASSWNRNTYEQYF
v_gene: TRBV6-5; j_gene: TRBJ2-7; d_gene: -; CDR3aa: CASRNGAYSEEQYF
v_gene: TRBV4-1; j_gene: TRBJ2-7; d_gene: TRBD2; CDR3aa: CASSQDVLAATYEQYF
v_gene: TRBV7-9; j_gene: TRBJ1-2; d_gene: TRBD1; CDR3aa: CASRGQGSQEGYTF
v_gene: TRBV6-1; j_gene: TRBJ2-7; d_gene: TRBD1; CDR3aa: CASSVTGANDEQYF
v_gene: TRBV10-3; j_gene: TRBJ2-5; d_gene: -; CDR3aa: CAISERPGGGETQYF
v_gene: TRBV12-5; j_gene: TRBJ2-7; d_gene: TRBD2; CDR3aa: CASGFRAAGYEQYF
v_gene: TRBV19; j_gene: TRBJ2-7; d_gene: -; CDR3aa: CASSRLGVSESYEQYF
v_gene: TRBV5-4; j_gene: TRBJ2-1; d_gene: TRBD2; CDR3aa: CASSLRGLAGGGEQFF
v_gene: TRBV29-1; j_gene: TRBJ2-3; d_gene: -; CDR3aa: CSVDRGGERADTQYF
v_gene: TRBV7-9; j_gene: TRBJ2-2; d_gene: TRBD2; CDR3aa: CASSQLLGRERDTGELFF
v_gene: TRBV11-2; j_gene: TRBJ2-5; d_gene: -; CDR3aa: CASSALDTQRETQYF
v_gene: TRBV27; j_gene: TRBJ1-5; d_gene: -; CDR3aa: CASSLSSNQPQHF
v_gene: TRBV28; j_gene: TRBJ1-5; d_gene: -; CDR3aa: CASSLSGSHNQPQHF
v_gene: TRBV11-2; j_gene: TRBJ2-3; d_gene: TRBD2; CDR3aa: CASSLALAGPHTDTQYF
v_gene: TRBV2; j_gene: TRBJ1-1; d_gene: -; CDR3aa: CASSTRGGWNTEAFF
v_gene: TRBV5-4; j_gene: TRBJ2-1; d_gene: TRBD2; CDR3aa: CASSPRTSGTNEQFF
v_gene: TRBV2; j_gene: TRBJ1-2; d_gene: TRBD1; CDR3aa: CASRFGQGTGYTF
v_gene: TRBV11-2; j_gene: TRBJ2-2; d_gene: -; CDR3aa: CASSGDGSANTGELFF
v_gene: TRBV7-3; j_gene: TRBJ2-1; d_gene: -; CDR3aa: CASSLFYGNEQFF
v_gene: TRBV19; j_gene: TRBJ1-5; d_gene: -; CDR3aa: CASSGSGNQPQHF
v_gene: TRBV27; j_gene: TRBJ1-4; d_gene: TRBD1; CDR3aa: CASSGTGKNEKLFF
v_gene: TRBV28; j_gene: TRBJ1-1; d_gene: -; CDR3aa: CARAVTEAFF
v_gene: TRBV27; j_gene: TRBJ1-2; d_gene: TRBD1; CDR3aa: CASSSGTGGSNYGYTF
v_gene: TRBV5-6; j_gene: TRBJ2-7; d_gene: -; CDR3aa: CASSFYGSSYEQYF
v_gene: TRBV7-2; j_gene: TRBJ2-1; d_gene: TRBD2; CDR3aa: CASSRQGLAGGNEQFF
v_gene: TRBV7-8; j_gene: TRBJ2-7; d_gene: -; CDR3aa: CASSQGRSYEQYF
v_gene: TRBV11-2; j_gene: TRBJ2-7; d_gene: TRBD1; CDR3aa: CASSLGAPTGDGPIYEQYF
v_gene: TRBV4-1; j_gene: TRBJ2-7; d_gene: -; CDR3aa: CASAAGYQYEQYF
v_gene: TRBV9; j_gene: TRBJ2-1; d_gene: TRBD1; CDR3aa: CASSARDSYNEQFF
v_gene: TRBV6-1; j_gene: TRBJ1-5; d_gene: TRBD1; CDR3aa: CASSGRDRHNQPQHF
v_gene: TRBV10-1; j_gene: TRBJ2-3; d_gene: -; CDR3aa: CASSDGQGPADTQYF
v_gene: TRBV6-6; j_gene: TRBJ2-7; d_gene: TRBD2; CDR3aa: CASSSSLGAGGYEQYF
v_gene: TRBV6-5; j_gene: TRBJ2-2; d_gene: -; CDR3aa: CASSYNSGPGELFF
v_gene: TRBV28; j_gene: TRBJ1-5; d_gene: -; CDR3aa: CASSPELDQPQHF
v_gene: TRBV11-3; j_gene: TRBJ1-1; d_gene: -; CDR3aa: CASSLGPGAFF
v_gene: TRBV27; j_gene: TRBJ2-7; d_gene: TRBD1; CDR3aa: CASSIGQGHSYEQYF
v_gene: TRBV6-5; j_gene: TRBJ2-1; d_gene: TRBD2; CDR3aa: CASSFPGLVNNEQFF
v_gene: TRBV15; j_gene: TRBJ2-3; d_gene: TRBD2; CDR3aa: CATRGTSGRTDTQYF
v_gene: TRBV28; j_gene: TRBJ2-7; d_gene: -; CDR3aa: CASKSRGGPYEQYF